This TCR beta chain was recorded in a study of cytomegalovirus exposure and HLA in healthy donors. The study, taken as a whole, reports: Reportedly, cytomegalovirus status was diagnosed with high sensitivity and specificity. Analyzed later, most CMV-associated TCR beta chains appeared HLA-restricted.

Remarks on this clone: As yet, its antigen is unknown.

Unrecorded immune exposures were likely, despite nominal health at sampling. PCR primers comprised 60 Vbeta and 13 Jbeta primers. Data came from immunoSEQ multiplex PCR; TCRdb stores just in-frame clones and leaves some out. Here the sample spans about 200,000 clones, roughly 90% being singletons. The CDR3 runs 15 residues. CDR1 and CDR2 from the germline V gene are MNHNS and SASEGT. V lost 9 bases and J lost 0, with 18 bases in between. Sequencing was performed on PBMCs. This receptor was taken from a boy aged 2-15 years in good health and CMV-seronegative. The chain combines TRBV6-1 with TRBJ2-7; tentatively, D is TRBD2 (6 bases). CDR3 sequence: CASKGGGTNSYEQYF. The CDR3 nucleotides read TGTGCCAGTAAGGGCGGCGGGACGAACTCCTACGAGCAGTACTTC.